The T cell receptor beta chain described here comes from a study of blood T cell repertoires in COVID-19. Study as a whole: Both acute and convalescent COVID-19 samples were obtained from the United States, Italy and Spain. From T cells, B-cell-depleted T cells, or PBMCs came the material, which was cDNA or gDNA.

From germline, CDR1 is SGHAT and CDR2 FQDESV (reference sequence). The CDR3 has 16 residues. Between the trimmed V and J ends, which lost 5 bases and 4 bases, there was a span of 20 bases. In the original processing: Reference gene primer amplification in the assay estimated nucleated cell counts. Method: immunoSEQ multiplex PCR; TCRdb's copy keeps in-frame clones and lacks some. The V and J calls and clone size were taken over from that table, and D and trimming were inferred from the DNA. The profile shows fewer than 200,000 clones, about 86% of them singletons. The V gene is TRBV11-1, the J gene TRBJ1-2, with TRBD1 as a possible D gene (6 bases). The TCR was taken from a man between 50 and 59 years old with active or convalescent COVID-19. Source material: peripheral blood. The CDR3 DNA sequence: TGTGCCAGCAGCGACACCGGGACAATTTTCGGCTATGGCTACACCTTC. Translated, it gives CASSDTGTIFGYGYTF.